This T cell receptor beta chain is from a study of blood T cell repertoires in COVID-19. In the study overall: The United States, Italy and Spain supplied acute and convalescent COVID-19 samples.

The V gene end was trimmed by 4 bases and the J gene end by 6 bases; junction bases not matched to a gene: 10. Germline V lookup: CDR1 SGDLS, CDR2 YYNGEE. The CDR3 has 16 residues. Profiling relied on immunoSEQ multiplex PCR, and the TCRdb table lists in-frame clones only, not all of them. The sample has about 200,000 clones; 80% to 90% are singletons. Sequences were obtained from PBMCs or T cells enriched from blood (not recorded which). The clonotype was recovered from a woman aged 35 to 49 with acute COVID-19. This rearrangement joins TRBV9 to TRBJ2-2; TRBD2 agrees at 9 bases. The CDR3 DNA follows: TGTGCCAGCAGCTTCAAGCCGGGACTAGCTTCCGGGGAGCTGTTTTTT. Amino acid sequence: CASSFKPGLASGELFF. Combining the CDR3 with reference TRBV9 and TRBJ2-2 gives the whole variable domain DSGVTQTPKHLITATGQRVTLRCSPRSGDLSVYWYQQSLDQGLQFLIQYYNGEERAKGNILERFSAQQFPDLHSELNLSSLELGDSALYFCASSFKPGLASGELFFGEGSRLTVL.